This TCR beta chain was sequenced during a study of metastatic and nonmetastatic thyroid tumors. CDR3 length: 14 amino acids. Per the germline V gene, CDR1 is KGHSH and CDR2 is LQKENI. After removal of 2 bases from V and 5 bases from J, the junction contained 4 bases not matched to a gene. MiXCR re-clonotyped the PCR reads for TCRdb. Of roughly 40,000 clones listed, 15% to 20% are singletons. The sample holds many counts of this clone. Patients were all untreated before their thyroid surgery. The specimen sequenced was blood. The TCR comes from a female donor with papillary thyroid cancer or a benign thyroid nodule (not recorded which). Some clones in this sample may be carry-over from other donors' samples. The gene calls are TRBV18 and TRBJ2-3; 7 bases line up with TRBD1. CDR3 bases: TGTGCCAGCTCACCATCCCAGGGGGTAGATACGCAGTATTTT. This translates into CASSPSQGVDTQYF. Based on the CDR3 plus reference TRBV18 and TRBJ2-3, the full variable domain is NAGVMQNPRHLVRRRGQEARLRCSPMKGHSHVYWYRQLPEEGLKFMVYLQKENIIDESGMPKERFSAEFPKEGPSILRIQQVVRGDSAAYFCASSPSQGVDTQYFGPGTRLTVL.